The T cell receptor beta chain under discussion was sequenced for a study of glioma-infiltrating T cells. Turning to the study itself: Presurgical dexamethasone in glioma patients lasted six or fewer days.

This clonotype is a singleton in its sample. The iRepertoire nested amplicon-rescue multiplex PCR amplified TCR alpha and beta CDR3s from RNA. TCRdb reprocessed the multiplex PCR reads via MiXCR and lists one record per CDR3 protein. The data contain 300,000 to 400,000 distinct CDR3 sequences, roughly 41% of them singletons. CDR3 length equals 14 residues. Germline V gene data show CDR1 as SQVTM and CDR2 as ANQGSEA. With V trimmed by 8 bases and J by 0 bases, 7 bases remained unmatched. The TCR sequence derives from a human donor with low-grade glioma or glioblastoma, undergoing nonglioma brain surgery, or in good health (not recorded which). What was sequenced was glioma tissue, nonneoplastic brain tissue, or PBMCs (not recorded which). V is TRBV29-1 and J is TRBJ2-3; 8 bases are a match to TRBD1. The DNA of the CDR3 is TGCAGCTCCCGGGACAGGTACAGCACAGATACGCAGTATTTT. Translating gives CSSRDRYSTDTQYF.